The clone carrying this T cell receptor (beta chain) appeared a few times. What it recognizes is unknown. These data belong to a study of blood T cells in healthy people across ages. Together with a sample-barcoded 5' primer, a J-beta primer mix was included in a second PCR lasting 7 to 11 cycles. TCRdb fed the 5' RACE reads into MiXCR, producing one record per CDR3 protein. The sample lists approximately 1,700,000 distinct CDR3 sequences; about two fifths were seen once. The individuals who served as donors were healthy Caucasians living in Russia, aged about 6 to 95. Donors each provided roughly 9.6 milliliters of peripheral blood. Study observations and caveats: There was a strong correlation between TCR beta diversity and naive T cell percentage.

This CDR3 region has 12 residues. Losses at the gene ends were 6 bases for V and 4 bases for J; bases not matched to a gene: 4. Per the germline V gene, CDR1 is DFQATT and CDR2 is SNEGSKA (reference sequence). The V gene is TRBV20-1, the J gene TRBJ1-1; 8 bases line up with TRBD1. The TCR comes from a human donor in good health. Sequenced material: blood. CDR3 nucleotide sequence: TGCAGTGCACCACAGGGGGGCACTGAAGCTTTCTTT. This encodes CSAPQGGTEAFF.